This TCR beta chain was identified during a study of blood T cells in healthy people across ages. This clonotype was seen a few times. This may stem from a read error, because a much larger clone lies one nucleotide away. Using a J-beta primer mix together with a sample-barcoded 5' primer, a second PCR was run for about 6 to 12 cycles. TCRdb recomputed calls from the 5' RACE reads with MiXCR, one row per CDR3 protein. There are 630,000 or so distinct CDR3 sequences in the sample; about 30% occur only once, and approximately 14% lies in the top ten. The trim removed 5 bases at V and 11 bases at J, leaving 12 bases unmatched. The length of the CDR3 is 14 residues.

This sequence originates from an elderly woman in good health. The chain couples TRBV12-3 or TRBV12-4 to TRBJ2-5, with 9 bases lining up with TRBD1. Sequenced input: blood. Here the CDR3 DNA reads TGTGCCAGCAGTCGACGGACAGGGGACAGGGAGCAGTACTTC. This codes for CASSRRTGDREQYF.